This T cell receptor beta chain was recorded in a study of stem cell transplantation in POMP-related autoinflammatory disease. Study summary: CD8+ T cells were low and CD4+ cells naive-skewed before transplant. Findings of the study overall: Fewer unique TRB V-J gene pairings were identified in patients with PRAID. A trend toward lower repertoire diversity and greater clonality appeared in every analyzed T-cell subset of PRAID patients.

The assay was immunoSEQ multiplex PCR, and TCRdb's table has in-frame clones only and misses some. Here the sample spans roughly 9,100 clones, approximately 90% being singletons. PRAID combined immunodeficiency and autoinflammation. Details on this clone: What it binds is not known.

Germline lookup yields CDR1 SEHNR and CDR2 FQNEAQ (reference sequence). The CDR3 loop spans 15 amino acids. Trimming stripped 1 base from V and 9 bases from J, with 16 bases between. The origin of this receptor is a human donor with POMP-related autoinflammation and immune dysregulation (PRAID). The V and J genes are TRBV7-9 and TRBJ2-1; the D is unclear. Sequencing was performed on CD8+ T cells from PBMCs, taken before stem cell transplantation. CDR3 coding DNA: TGTGCCAGCAGCTTAGGCATCGGAGCCGGCGGTGAGCAGTTCTTC. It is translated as CASSLGIGAGGEQFF.